Listed below are T cell receptor beta chains from one sample, sequenced in a study of blood T cell repertoires in COVID-19. Only in-frame clones appear in the TCRdb table, and some are missing; sequencing was by immunoSEQ multiplex PCR. The repertoire has 85,000 to 95,000 clones, roughly 83% of them found once; the top ten carry 25%. The sequenced sample was peripheral blood. These receptors were obtained from a human donor in a cohort sampled during active COVID-19. The CDR3 runs from the conserved cysteine through the conserved F or W. D genes are given only for firm matches. Rows may omit the clone size; those that give it use once, few, many or a size class.

cdr3_aa	cdr3_nt	d_call	clone_size	v_call	j_call
CASSRGDGNNYGYTF	TGCGCCAGCAGCCGGGGGGACGGAAATAACTATGGCTACACCTTC	NA	NA	TRBV5-1	TRBJ1-2
CASSLAGTDYNEQFF	TGTGCCAGTAGTCTCGCCGGGACAGACTACAATGAGCAGTTCTTC	TRBD1	NA	TRBV19	TRBJ2-1
CATSSIVSGGGRAFF	TGTGCCACCAGTTCGATCGTTTCCGGGGGGGGAAGAGCTTTCTTT	NA	NA	TRBV15	TRBJ1-1
CASSSLLGGETQYF	TGTGCCAGCAGCTCATTACTAGGGGGAGAGACCCAGTACTTC	NA	NA	TRBV5-8	TRBJ2-5
CASSPVDYEQYF	TGTGCCAGCTCACCAGTAGATTACGAGCAGTACTTC	NA	NA	TRBV18	TRBJ2-7
CASSIRPTGSHYGYTF	TGTGCCAGTAGTATTCGGCCCACAGGGAGTCACTATGGCTACACCTTC	NA	many	TRBV19	TRBJ1-2
CASSDPGSSTDTQYF	TGTGCCAGCAGTGACCCCGGGAGTAGCACAGATACGCAGTATTTT	NA	NA	TRBV2	TRBJ2-3
CASSSGTGGNEQFF	TGTGCCAGTAGTAGTGGGACAGGGGGAAATGAGCAGTTCTTC	TRBD1	NA	TRBV19	TRBJ2-1
CASSPGQGIVYEQYF	TGTGCCAGCAGCCCCGGACAGGGAATAGTATACGAGCAGTACTTC	TRBD1	NA	TRBV14	TRBJ2-7
CASGLGGEAETQYF	TGTGCTAGTGGTTTGGGCGGGGAGGCGGAGACCCAGTACTTC	NA	few	TRBV12-5	TRBJ2-5
CASSLGQAGGYTF	TGTGCCAGCAGCTTGGGGCAGGCAGGGGGCTACACCTTC	NA	once	TRBV13	TRBJ1-2
CASSQPLRSYEQYF	TGTGCCAGCAGCCAGCCCCTCAGGTCCTACGAGCAGTACTTC	NA	NA	TRBV6-6	TRBJ2-7
CASNRESYEQYF	TGTGCCAGCAACAGGGAATCCTACGAGCAGTACTTC	NA	NA	TRBV7-9	TRBJ2-7
CASSHPSGGTFEQFF	TGTGCCAGCAGCCACCCTAGCGGGGGCACTTTTGAGCAGTTCTTC	TRBD2	NA	TRBV13	TRBJ2-1
CASSPPLAGTTDTQYF	TGCGCCAGCAGCCCCCCTTTAGCGGGTACCACAGATACGCAGTATTTT	TRBD2	NA	TRBV5-1	TRBJ2-3
CSVYRQGNTEAFF	TGCAGCGTCTACCGACAGGGGAACACTGAAGCTTTCTTT	TRBD1	NA	TRBV29-1	TRBJ1-1
CASSSTSSGNTIYF	TGTGCCAGCAGCTCGACTTCCTCTGGAAACACCATATATTTT	NA	NA	TRBV3-1/TRBV3-2	TRBJ1-3
CASSLLGTGPLEQYF	TGCGCCAGCAGCTTACTCGGGACAGGGCCCTTGGAGCAGTACTTC	TRBD1	NA	TRBV5-1	TRBJ2-7
CASSQLSYEQYF	TGTGCCAGCAGCCAACTGAGCTACGAGCAGTACTTC	NA	NA	TRBV3-1/TRBV3-2	TRBJ2-7
CASRISAEASPDTQYF	TGTGCCAGTAGGATTTCAGCGGAGGCCTCGCCAGATACGCAGTATTTT	NA	NA	TRBV19	TRBJ2-3
CASSYSKRDLTDTQYF	TGTGCCAGCAGTTACTCGAAGAGGGATTTGACAGATACGCAGTATTTT	NA	NA	TRBV6-5	TRBJ2-3
CASSSTHSGNTIYF	TGTGCCAGCAGCTCGACACACTCTGGAAACACCATATATTTT	NA	NA	TRBV7-2	TRBJ1-3
CASSQGRDGTKSYEQYF	TGTGCCAGCAGCCAAGGCAGGGATGGGACTAAGTCCTACGAGCAGTACTTC	TRBD2	once	TRBV11-2	TRBJ2-7
CASSQAAGEMNTEAFF	TGTGCCAGCAGCCAAGCTGCAGGGGAGATGAACACTGAAGCTTTCTTT	NA	few	TRBV4-2	TRBJ1-1
CASSLPRGPNTIYF	TGTGCCAGCAGTTTACCTAGGGGCCCAAACACCATATATTTT	NA	NA	TRBV28	TRBJ1-3
CASSPGRGYTIYF	TGTGCCAGCAGCCCGGGCAGGGGTTACACCATATATTTT	NA	NA	TRBV7-8	TRBJ1-3
CASSTRLAGGPGAYEQYF	TGTGCCAGTAGTACCAGACTAGCGGGAGGGCCGGGGGCCTACGAGCAGTACTTC	TRBD2	few	TRBV19	TRBJ2-7
CASSPSGVQFF	TGTGCCAGCAGTCCCTCGGGGGTGCAGTTCTTC	NA	once	TRBV12-3/TRBV12-4	TRBJ2-1
CASSQEGRGSGNTIYF	TGTGCCAGCAGCCAAGAAGGCCGAGGCTCTGGAAACACCATATATTTT	NA	NA	TRBV3-1/TRBV3-2	TRBJ1-3
CASSQRGGYNEQFF	TGTGCCAGCAGCCAACGGGGGGGTTACAATGAGCAGTTCTTC	TRBD2	NA	TRBV3-1/TRBV3-2	TRBJ2-1
CASSWGQGVNYEQYF	TGTGCCAGCAGCTGGGGACAGGGGGTGAACTACGAGCAGTACTTC	TRBD1	NA	TRBV5-6	TRBJ2-7
CASSLDGGPYNEQFF	TGTGCCAGCAGTTTAGACGGGGGGCCCTACAATGAGCAGTTCTTC	NA	NA	TRBV27	TRBJ2-1
CASSTRGQASYEQYF	TGTGCCAGCAGCACCCGAGGACAGGCCTCCTACGAGCAGTACTTC	TRBD1	few	TRBV5-6	TRBJ2-7
CASSQYNEQFF	TGTGCCAGCAGCCAATACAATGAGCAGTTCTTC	NA	NA	TRBV11-2	TRBJ2-1
CASNQRGRETQYF	TGTGCCAGCAACCAGCGGGGAAGAGAGACCCAGTACTTC	TRBD2	NA	TRBV2	TRBJ2-5
CASSQDNTDTQYF	TGTGCCAGTAGTCAGGACAACACAGATACGCAGTATTTT	NA	few	TRBV19	TRBJ2-3
CSVEDHRSTDTQYF	TGCAGCGTTGAAGATCACAGGAGCACAGATACGCAGTATTTT	NA	NA	TRBV29-1	TRBJ2-3
CASSSPSGSIYEQYF	TGTGCCAGCAGTTCCCCTAGCGGGAGTATCTACGAGCAGTACTTC	TRBD2	few	TRBV28	TRBJ2-7
CASSEALLAGGPPADTQYF	TGTGCCAGCAGTGAAGCGCTTCTCGCGGGGGGGCCCCCCGCGGATACGCAGTATTTT	TRBD2	NA	TRBV2	TRBJ2-3
CSVGGGGNEKLFF	TGCAGCGTCGGCGGGGGTGGGAACGAAAAACTGTTTTTT	NA	NA	TRBV29-1	TRBJ1-4
CASSSFGLAAQETQYF	TGCGCCAGCAGCTCGTTCGGACTAGCGGCCCAAGAGACCCAGTACTTC	TRBD2	NA	TRBV5-1	TRBJ2-5
CASSHIRDRRYGYTF	TGTGCCAGCAGCCATATACGGGACAGGAGGTATGGCTACACCTTC	TRBD1	NA	TRBV11-2	TRBJ1-2
CASSGGQNSPLHF	TGTGCCAGCTCCGGGGGACAGAATTCACCCCTCCACTTT	TRBD1	once	TRBV18	TRBJ1-6
CAAVRRGGSDTQYF	TGTGCCGCCGTCCGGCGCGGAGGGTCAGATACGCAGTATTTT	NA	NA	TRBV7-9	TRBJ2-3
CASSTGLAGVEYF	TGTGCCAGTAGTACCGGACTAGCGGGAGTTGAGTACTTC	TRBD2	once	TRBV19	TRBJ2-7
CASSLDRASGNTIYF	TGTGCCAGCAGCTTAGACAGGGCCTCTGGAAACACCATATATTTT	NA	NA	TRBV7-2	TRBJ1-3
CASRLGTGDGYTF	TGTGCCAGCAGATTGGGGACAGGTGATGGCTACACCTTC	TRBD1	NA	TRBV27	TRBJ1-2
CASSPTSSPLAEQFF	TGCGCCAGCAGCCCCACTAGTAGCCCGCTTGCTGAGCAGTTCTTC	NA	NA	TRBV5-1	TRBJ2-1
CASSSGTVRGIQYF	TGTGCCAGCAGTTCCGGGACAGTTCGAGGCATTCAGTACTTC	TRBD1	NA	TRBV6-2/TRBV6-3	TRBJ2-4
CASSLGRADETQYF	TGCGCCAGCAGCTTGGGCAGGGCTGACGAGACCCAGTACTTC	NA	NA	TRBV5-1	TRBJ2-5
CASSLTGGGDTQYF	TGTGCCAGCAGTCTTACGGGAGGAGGCGATACGCAGTATTTT	TRBD2	NA	TRBV3-1/TRBV3-2	TRBJ2-3
CASSNYRDRGSGTQYF	TGTGCCAGCAGCAATTACCGGGACAGGGGTTCAGGAACCCAGTACTTC	TRBD1	NA	TRBV7-8	TRBJ2-5